The rows below give T cell receptor beta chains drawn from one sample of a study of lymphopenia after photon versus proton radiotherapy. Some clones are missing from TCRdb's copy, which holds only in-frame ones; the method was immunoSEQ multiplex PCR. The data hold 150,000 to 200,000 clones, with around nine tenths observed a single time. Sequences were derived from peripheral blood, sampled from a patient treated with photon-based radiotherapy. The receptors originated from a man over 45 with gastric cancer. Each CDR3 is given with its conserved first and last residue. Each record gives: J gene, V gene, clone size, D gene, CDR3 DNA, CDR3 protein. The D gene is left open where the match is weak. Clone size, where shown, is once, few, many, or a class for clones that have expanded.

j_gene: TRBJ2-1; v_gene: TRBV6-5; abundance: .; d_gene: .; CDR3nt: TGTGCCAGCAGTTACGTTGCGCAGAACTACAATGAGCAGTTCTTC; CDR3aa: CASSYVAQNYNEQFF
j_gene: TRBJ1-3; v_gene: TRBV6-6; abundance: .; d_gene: .; CDR3nt: TGTGCCAGCAGCTCATATCGTTCTGGAAACACCATATATTTT; CDR3aa: CASSSYRSGNTIYF
j_gene: TRBJ2-1; v_gene: TRBV27; abundance: .; d_gene: .; CDR3nt: TGTGCCAGCAGTCCCGGACGGCTAAGCTCCTACAATGAGCAGTTCTTC; CDR3aa: CASSPGRLSSYNEQFF
j_gene: TRBJ2-4; v_gene: TRBV27; abundance: .; d_gene: TRBD1; CDR3nt: TGTGCCAGCAGTTTAGGAGACGGACAGGGGGCGGCCAAAAACATTCAGTACTTC; CDR3aa: CASSLGDGQGAAKNIQYF
j_gene: TRBJ1-4; v_gene: TRBV5-1; abundance: .; d_gene: .; CDR3nt: TGCGCCAGCAGCCCCGGGACATCAACTAATGAAAAACTGTTTTTT; CDR3aa: CASSPGTSTNEKLFF
j_gene: TRBJ2-3; v_gene: TRBV7-2; abundance: .; d_gene: TRBD2; CDR3nt: TGTGCCAGCAGCGACTGGAAAGGGACTAAAGTTTTTGATACGCAGTATTTT; CDR3aa: CASSDWKGTKVFDTQYF
j_gene: TRBJ1-1; v_gene: TRBV7-2; abundance: .; d_gene: .; CDR3nt: TGTGCCAGCAGACCAACGAACGCGGTAGGCACTGAAGCTTTCTTT; CDR3aa: CASRPTNAVGTEAFF
j_gene: TRBJ2-2; v_gene: TRBV14; abundance: .; d_gene: .; CDR3nt: TGTGCCAGCAGCCAAGAAGTAGGCAGGCCCACCGGGGAGCTGTTTTTT; CDR3aa: CASSQEVGRPTGELFF
j_gene: TRBJ2-7; v_gene: TRBV4-1; abundance: .; d_gene: .; CDR3nt: TGCGCCAGCAGCCTCTCCGAAGGGGGCTACGAGCAGTACTTC; CDR3aa: CASSLSEGGYEQYF
j_gene: TRBJ2-1; v_gene: TRBV6-5; abundance: .; d_gene: TRBD2; CDR3nt: TGTGCCAGCAGTTACGGGCCTAGCGGGAGGAGTGAGCAGTTCTTC; CDR3aa: CASSYGPSGRSEQFF
j_gene: TRBJ2-7; v_gene: TRBV28; abundance: .; d_gene: TRBD2; CDR3nt: TGTGCCAGCAGGACTAGCGGGAGGGCCGGGGAGCAGTACTTC; CDR3aa: CASRTSGRAGEQYF
j_gene: TRBJ1-2; v_gene: TRBV5-4; abundance: .; d_gene: TRBD1; CDR3nt: TGTGCCAGCAGCTTGCCCCCGGGGGACAGGGCCTTC; CDR3aa: CASSLPPGDRAF
j_gene: TRBJ2-7; v_gene: TRBV5-6; abundance: .; d_gene: .; CDR3nt: TGTGCCAGCAGCTTCGGGTTCTACGAGCAGTACTTC; CDR3aa: CASSFGFYEQYF
j_gene: TRBJ2-7; v_gene: TRBV18; abundance: .; d_gene: TRBD2; CDR3nt: TGTGCCAGCTCACCACCGGGACGGGAGGGGTACGAGCAGTACTTC; CDR3aa: CASSPPGREGYEQYF
j_gene: TRBJ1-1; v_gene: TRBV18; abundance: .; d_gene: .; CDR3nt: TGTGCCAGCTCACCACGCGGAGACACTGAAGCTTTCTTT; CDR3aa: CASSPRGDTEAFF
j_gene: TRBJ2-3; v_gene: TRBV5-1; abundance: once; d_gene: TRBD2; CDR3nt: TGCGCCAGCAGCTTACCCGGGGGGGGCGCAGATACGCAGTATTTT; CDR3aa: CASSLPGGGADTQYF
j_gene: TRBJ1-2; v_gene: TRBV6-5; abundance: .; d_gene: .; CDR3nt: TGTGCCACCTCAACCCCATCTAACTATGGCTACACCTTC; CDR3aa: CATSTPSNYGYTF
j_gene: TRBJ1-1; v_gene: TRBV20-1; abundance: .; d_gene: .; CDR3nt: TGCAGTGCTATACCGTGGGGTGAAGCTTTCTTT; CDR3aa: CSAIPWGEAFF
j_gene: TRBJ1-2; v_gene: TRBV2; abundance: once; d_gene: .; CDR3nt: TGTGCCAGCAGGGAATTGACTATCGAGTATGGCTACACCTTC; CDR3aa: CASRELTIEYGYTF
j_gene: TRBJ2-1; v_gene: TRBV30; abundance: .; d_gene: TRBD1; CDR3nt: TGTGCCTGGAGCGACAGGGGCAATGAGCAGTTCTTC; CDR3aa: CAWSDRGNEQFF
j_gene: TRBJ1-1; v_gene: TRBV28; abundance: .; d_gene: TRBD1; CDR3nt: TGTGCCAGCAGCAATGACAGGGGTAGTGAAGCTTTCTTT; CDR3aa: CASSNDRGSEAFF
j_gene: TRBJ1-2; v_gene: TRBV27; abundance: .; d_gene: .; CDR3nt: TGTGCCAGCAGTTTATCCGGGAGCCAATTTGGTGGCTACACCTTC; CDR3aa: CASSLSGSQFGGYTF
j_gene: TRBJ2-3; v_gene: TRBV30; abundance: few; d_gene: TRBD2; CDR3nt: TGTGCCTGGAGGACTAGCGGCACAGATACGCAGTATTTT; CDR3aa: CAWRTSGTDTQYF
j_gene: TRBJ1-2; v_gene: TRBV19; abundance: .; d_gene: .; CDR3nt: TGTGCCAGTAGTATTAACGACCGAAACTATGGCTACACCTTC; CDR3aa: CASSINDRNYGYTF
j_gene: TRBJ1-1; v_gene: TRBV7-2; abundance: .; d_gene: .; CDR3nt: TGTGCCAGCAGCCTCCACATGAACACTGAAGCTTTCTTT; CDR3aa: CASSLHMNTEAFF
j_gene: TRBJ2-4; v_gene: TRBV29-1; abundance: once; d_gene: .; CDR3nt: TGCAGCGTTGAGAGGGGGTCCAAAAACATTCAGTACTTC; CDR3aa: CSVERGSKNIQYF
j_gene: TRBJ1-4; v_gene: TRBV19; abundance: .; d_gene: .; CDR3nt: TGTGCCAGTAGTATCGCCGGCCCTAATGAAAAACTGTTTTTT; CDR3aa: CASSIAGPNEKLFF
j_gene: TRBJ2-5; v_gene: TRBV4-1; abundance: .; d_gene: TRBD1; CDR3nt: TGCGCCAGCAGCCAGGGATCCTCCAGGGGGAAGCAAGAGACCCAGTACTTC; CDR3aa: CASSQGSSRGKQETQYF